The present T cell receptor (beta chain) was sequenced within a study of cytomegalovirus exposure and HLA in healthy donors. Study results and caveats: Reports indicated that the classifier achieved high specificity and sensitivity in diagnosing cytomegalovirus status.

The PCR contained 60 Vbeta and 13 Jbeta primers. The repertoire was sequenced with immunoSEQ multiplex PCR; TCRdb's copy has only in-frame clones and lacks some. The sample lists 100,000 to 150,000 clones, roughly 80% occurring once. The sample holds a few counts of this clone. Its antigen remains unidentified. Germline V CDR1 and CDR2: KGHSH, LQKENI. This CDR3 has 13 amino acids. Trimming took 2 bases from V and 7 from J, leaving 6 bases between them. The sequencing input was PBMCs. The chain carries TRBV18 and TRBJ1-6; no firm D call. This TCR was recovered from a man aged 18 to 29 in good health and CMV-seropositive. CDR3 DNA sequence: TGTGCCAGCTCACCAGACGGGAATTCACCCCTCCACTTT. Protein product: CASSPDGNSPLHF.